The 20 T cell receptor beta chains given below trace back to one sample, sequenced in a study of T cell changes during pregnancy in multiple sclerosis. The assay was immunoSEQ multiplex PCR, and TCRdb's table has in-frame clones only and misses some. The repertoire holds tens of thousands of clones, with roughly 90% as singletons. Sequencing used peripheral blood, obtained in the third trimester of pregnancy. The receptors come from a female donor in good health, enrolled as a control in a pregnancy study.

The rearrangement uses TRBV7-2 and TRBJ2-2; possible D gene TRBD1, 6 bases. The germline V and J ends were trimmed by 5 bases and 5 bases, with 15 bases remaining between them. The germline V gene has CDR1 SGHTA and CDR2 FQGNSA. The CDR3 contains 15 residues. The CDR3 spells CASSLRVRGTGELFF. The CDR3 DNA reads as TGTGCCAGCAGCCTCAGGGTGAGGGGGACCGGGGAGCTGTTTTTT.

This chain joins TRBV7-3 and TRBJ2-1, with D tentatively TRBD1 (6 bases). There are 16 residues in the CDR3. Germline V lookup: CDR1 SGHTA, CDR2 FQGTGA. The V end lost 5 bases, the J end lost 3 bases, and 17 bases lay between the germline ends. CDR3: CASSPQGLEIYNEQFF. The CDR3 coding sequence is TGTGCCAGCAGCCCCCAGGGGCTAGAGATCTACAATGAGCAGTTCTTC.

The V and J genes are TRBV9 and TRBJ1-3; tentative D call: TRBD1 (5 bases). Germline lookup yields CDR1 SGDLS and CDR2 YYNGEE. Trimming pared 4 bases from V and 10 bases from J, leaving 18 bases between. The CDR3 extends over 14 amino acids. The chain's CDR3 is CASSPSQPGGTIYF. CDR3 coding DNA: TGTGCCAGCAGCCCCTCCCAGCCGGGGGGTACCATATATTTT. Combining the CDR3 with reference TRBV9 and TRBJ1-3 gives the whole variable domain DSGVTQTPKHLITATGQRVTLRCSPRSGDLSVYWYQQSLDQGLQFLIQYYNGEERAKGNILERFSAQQFPDLHSELNLSSLELGDSALYFCASSPSQPGGTIYFGEGSWLTVV.

V usage is TRBV7-9 and J usage is TRBJ1-1; possible D gene TRBD1, 5 bases. With 5 bases removed from V and 8 bases from J, the gap between germline ends came to 15 bases. This CDR3 comprises 13 residues. CDR1 SEHNR and CDR2 FQNEAQ come from the germline V gene (reference sequence). The CDR3 DNA is TGTGCCAGCAGCCCGGGGGGATTCGTAGAAGCTTTCTTT. Translated, it gives CASSPGGFVEAFF. The full variable domain, its missing parts supplied by reference TRBV7-9 and TRBJ1-1, is DTGVSQNPRHKITKRGQNVTFRCDPISEHNRLYWYRQTLGQGPEFLTYFQNEAQLEKSRLLSDRFSAERPKGSFSTLEIQRTEQGDSAMYLCASSPGGFVEAFFGQGTRLTVV.

This rearrangement joins TRBV13 to TRBJ2-7, with a weak D call TRBD2 (5 bases). V lost 6 bases and J lost 2, with 11 bases in between. CDR1 and CDR2 (germline): PRHDT, FYEKMQ (reference sequence). The CDR3 is 13 amino acids. CDR3: CASSEDGAYEQYF. CDR3 coding DNA: TGTGCCAGCAGTGAAGACGGGGCCTACGAGCAGTACTTC.

This chain connects TRBV5-6 to TRBJ2-7; 11 nucleotides align to TRBD2. There are 16 residues in the CDR3. Germline lookup yields CDR1 SGHDT and CDR2 YYEEEE. The V and J ends lost 4 bases and 1 base, in that order; junction bases with no gene match: 7. This CDR3 is CASSEGLAGVSYEQYF. For the CDR3, the DNA is TGTGCCAGCAGCGAAGGACTAGCGGGCGTTTCCTACGAGCAGTACTTC. Full variable domain (rest looked up from reference TRBV5-6 and TRBJ2-7): DAGVTQSPTHLIKTRGQQVTLRCSPKSGHDTVSWYQQALGQGPQFIFQYYEEEERQRGNFPDRFSGHQFPNYSSELNVNALLLGDSALYLCASSEGLAGVSYEQYFGPGTRLTVT.

This chain uses TRBV2 with TRBJ2-1; 9 bases fit TRBD2. V dropped 6 bases and J dropped 10; count of bases not matched to a gene: 16. Germline-derived CDR1 and CDR2 are SNHLY and FYNNEI. The CDR3 loop spans 16 amino acids. The CDR3 loop reads CASSPVAGGPGGEQFF. The CDR3 DNA follows: TGTGCCAGCAGCCCGGTCGCGGGAGGGCCTGGCGGGGAGCAGTTCTTC.

J is TRBJ2-2 and V is TRBV18; 12 nucleotides agree with TRBD2. Germline CDR1 is KGHSH and CDR2 is LQKENI. After removal of 2 bases from V and 5 bases from J, the junction contained 9 bases not matched to a gene. This CDR3 contains 18 residues. Here the CDR3 reads CASSPSASGGAWTGELFF. CDR3 DNA sequence: TGTGCCAGCTCACCATCGGCTAGCGGGGGGGCCTGGACCGGGGAGCTGTTTTTT.

This rearrangement joins TRBV6-5 to TRBJ2-3; 8 bases line up with TRBD2. Germline V lookup: CDR1 MNHEY, CDR2 SVGAGI. CDR3 length: 16 amino acids. The ends lost 0 bases at V and 4 bases at J; junction bases unmatched: 6. DNA for the CDR3: TGTGCCAGCAGTTACTCACCTAGCGGGTTGCCAGATACGCAGTATTTT. Protein product: CASSYSPSGLPDTQYF.

The rearrangement joins TRBV2 to TRBJ2-7, with D unclear. The V gene lost 6 bases and the J gene lost 0 bases, with 12 bases spanning the gap. Per the germline V gene, CDR1 is SNHLY and CDR2 is FYNNEI. The length of the CDR3 is 14 residues. CDR3 DNA: TGTGCCAGCAGCCGATCTAGAACCTCCTACGAGCAGTACTTC. Its translation: CASSRSRTSYEQYF.

Of note for this clone: Germline and junction disagree at one end, which may indicate a read error. The V call is TRBV7-7, the J call TRBJ2-1; 8 bases fit TRBD2. Germline V gene data show CDR1 as SSHAT and CDR2 as FNYEAQ (reference sequence). This CDR3 is built from 15 residues. The CDR3 loop reads CASSPGLEEYNEQFF. In DNA form, the CDR3 reads TGTGCTAGCAGCCCGGGACTAGAAGAGTACAATGAGCAGTTCTTC.

This chain uses TRBV11-1 with TRBJ2-3, with 9 nucleotides matching TRBD2. CDR1 is SGHAT and CDR2 is FQDESV in the germline V gene (reference sequence). The CDR3 extends over 18 amino acids. J was trimmed by 3 bases and V by 1 base; bases with no gene match: 11. The CDR3 region is CASSLGMVRGGATDTQYF. The CDR3 DNA sequence: TGTGCCAGCAGCTTAGGAATGGTTCGCGGGGGGGCGACAGATACGCAGTATTTT.

This clone came up a few times. This chain links TRBV30 with TRBJ1-2, with TRBD1 matching 9 bases. CDR1 is GTSNPN and CDR2 is SVGIG in the germline V gene (reference sequence). The CDR3 is 14 amino acids. The ends lost 3 bases at V and 4 bases at J; junction bases unmatched: 6. The CDR3 DNA reads as TGTGCCTGGAGGCACGGACAGGGGATCTATGGCTACACCTTC. Translating it yields CAWRHGQGIYGYTF.

This chain connects TRBV19 to TRBJ2-5, with TRBD1 matching over 8 bases. With V trimmed by 5 bases and J by 7 bases, 9 bases remained unmatched. The germline CDR1 and CDR2 sequences are LNHDA and SQIVND (reference sequence). This CDR3 spans 14 amino acids. The CDR3 loop is CASSSGTGVATQYF. The CDR3 region has the DNA TGTGCCAGTAGTTCCGGGACAGGAGTTGCGACCCAGTACTTC.

CDR3 nucleotides: TGCGCCAGCGGGGGACAACGGGGTACTGAAGCTTTCTTT. Protein sequence: CASGGQRGTEAFF. The chain combines TRBV10-2 with TRBJ1-1, with D possibly being TRBD1 (6 bases). Trimming cost V 8 bases and J 5 bases, with 15 bases left between them. Per the germline V gene, CDR1 is WSHSY and CDR2 is SAAADI. The CDR3 contains 13 residues.

This chain uses TRBV9 with TRBJ1-1, with a tentative D call TRBD1 (5 bases). Germline assignment: CDR1 SGDLS and CDR2 YYNGEE. The ends were cut back, 3 bases at V and 1 base at J, with 13 bases in the middle. The CDR3 is 15 amino acids. Here the CDR3 reads CASSEGRGRNTEAFF. The CDR3 coding sequence is TGTGCCAGCAGCGAGGGACGGGGGAGGAACACTGAAGCTTTCTTT.

The chain recombines TRBV6-5 with TRBJ2-7, with 7 bases aligning to TRBD2. The CDR3 contains 14 residues. CDR1 and CDR2 (germline): MNHEY, SVGAGI. Germline trimming cut 4 bases from V and 6 bases from J; bases unmatched to any gene: 9. CDR3 sequence: CASSSSGQASEQYF. CDR3 nucleotide sequence: TGTGCCAGCAGTTCTAGCGGCCAAGCCTCCGAGCAGTACTTC.

This clone was seen a single time. The chain carries TRBV6-1 and TRBJ1-1, with 8 positions matching TRBD1. Germline loops: CDR1 MNHNS, CDR2 SASEGT. The CDR3 is 13 amino acids. Unmatched junction bases numbered 6, after V lost 5 bases and J lost 7 bases. As DNA, the CDR3 is TGTGCCAGCAGTTTAGGACAGGGCCTTGAAGCTTTCTTT. It specifies CASSLGQGLEAFF.

The chain has TRBV5-4 and TRBJ2-5; the D gene is possibly TRBD2 (6 bases). The CDR3 extends over 14 amino acids. Between the trimmed V and J ends, which lost 4 bases and 1 base, there was a span of 11 bases. Germline CDR1 SGHNT, CDR2 YYREEE (reference sequence). The CDR3, as DNA: TGTGCCAGCAGCGGCCGGGACTTCCAAGAGACCCAGTACTTC. Amino acids: CASSGRDFQETQYF.

This clone is medium-sized. V usage is TRBV4-3 and J usage is TRBJ2-7; maybe TRBD1 (6 bases). V was cut by 0 bases and J by 3 bases, with 18 bases left in between. This CDR3 comprises 17 residues. The V gene's germline CDR1 is LGHNA and CDR2 YSLEER. This chain's CDR3 is CASSQEATPDRYYEQYF. In DNA form, the CDR3 reads TGCGCCAGCAGCCAAGAAGCGACCCCGGACAGATACTACGAGCAGTACTTC.